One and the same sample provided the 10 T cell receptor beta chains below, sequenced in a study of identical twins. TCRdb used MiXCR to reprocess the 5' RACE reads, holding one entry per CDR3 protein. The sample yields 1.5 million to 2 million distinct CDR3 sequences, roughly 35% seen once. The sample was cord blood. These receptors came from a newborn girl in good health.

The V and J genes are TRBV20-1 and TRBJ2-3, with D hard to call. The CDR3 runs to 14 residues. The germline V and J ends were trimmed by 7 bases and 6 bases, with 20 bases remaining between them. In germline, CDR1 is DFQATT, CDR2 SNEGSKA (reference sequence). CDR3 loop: CSVQTGHPEDTQYF. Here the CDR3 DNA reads TGCAGTGTTCAGACGGGTCACCCGGAGGATACGCAGTATTTT.

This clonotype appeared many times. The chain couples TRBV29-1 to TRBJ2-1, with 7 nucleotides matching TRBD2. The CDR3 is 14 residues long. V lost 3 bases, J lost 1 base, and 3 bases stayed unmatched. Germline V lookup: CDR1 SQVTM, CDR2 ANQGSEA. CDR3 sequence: CSVDRRGSYNEQFF. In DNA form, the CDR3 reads TGCAGCGTTGATCGGCGGGGGTCCTACAATGAGCAGTTCTTC.

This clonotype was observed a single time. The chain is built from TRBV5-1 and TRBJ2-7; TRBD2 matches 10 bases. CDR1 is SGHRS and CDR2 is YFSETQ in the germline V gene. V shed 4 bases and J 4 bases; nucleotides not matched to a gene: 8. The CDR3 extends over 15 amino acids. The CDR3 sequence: CASSTLAGVRYEQYF. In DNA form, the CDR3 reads TGCGCCAGCAGCACTCTAGCGGGAGTAAGGTACGAGCAGTACTTC.

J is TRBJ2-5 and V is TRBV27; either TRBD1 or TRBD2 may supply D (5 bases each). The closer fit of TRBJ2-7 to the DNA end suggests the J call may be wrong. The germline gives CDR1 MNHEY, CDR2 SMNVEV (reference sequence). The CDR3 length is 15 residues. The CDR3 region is CASSSYTGAGYEQYF. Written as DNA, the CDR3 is TGTGCCAGCAGTTCGTATACCGGGGCAGGGTACGAGCAGTACTTC.

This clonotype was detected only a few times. DNA of the CDR3: TGCAGTGCTAGGTCGGGGGGGTCAACCTACGAGCAGTACTTC. The encoded protein is CSARSGGSTYEQYF. The genes are TRBV20-1 and TRBJ2-4; 8 positions agree with TRBD2. The end of the DNA is better explained by TRBJ2-7, so the J call may be wrong. Germline CDR1 reads DFQATT; CDR2 reads SNEGSKA (reference sequence). CDR3 size: 14 residues.

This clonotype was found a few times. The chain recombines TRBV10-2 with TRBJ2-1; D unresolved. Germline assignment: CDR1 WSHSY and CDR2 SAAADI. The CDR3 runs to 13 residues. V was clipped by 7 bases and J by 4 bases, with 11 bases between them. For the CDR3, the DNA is TGCGCCAGCAAAGGAGCTCAGTACAATGAGCAGTTCTTC. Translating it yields CASKGAQYNEQFF.

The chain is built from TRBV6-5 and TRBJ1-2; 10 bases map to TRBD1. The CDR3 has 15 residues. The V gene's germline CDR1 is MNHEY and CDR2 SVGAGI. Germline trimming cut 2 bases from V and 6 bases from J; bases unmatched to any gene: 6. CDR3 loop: CASSYRTGGRDGYTF. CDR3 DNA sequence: TGTGCCAGCAGTTACCGGACAGGGGGGAGAGATGGCTACACCTTC.

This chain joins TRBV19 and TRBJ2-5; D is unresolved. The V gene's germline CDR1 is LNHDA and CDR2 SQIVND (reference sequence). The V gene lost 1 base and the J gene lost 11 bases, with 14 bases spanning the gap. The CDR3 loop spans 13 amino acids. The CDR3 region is CASSIAGGLEQYF. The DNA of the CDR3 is TGTGCCAGTAGTATAGCGGGCGGCCTAGAGCAGTACTTC.

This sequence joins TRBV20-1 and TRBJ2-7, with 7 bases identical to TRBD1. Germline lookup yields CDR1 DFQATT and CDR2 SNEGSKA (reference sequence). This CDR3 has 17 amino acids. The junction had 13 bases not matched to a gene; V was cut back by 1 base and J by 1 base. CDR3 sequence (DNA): TGCAGTGCTAGAGGGTATCCAGGGGGAGTGATATCCTACGAGCAGTACTTC. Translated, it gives CSARGYPGGVISYEQYF.

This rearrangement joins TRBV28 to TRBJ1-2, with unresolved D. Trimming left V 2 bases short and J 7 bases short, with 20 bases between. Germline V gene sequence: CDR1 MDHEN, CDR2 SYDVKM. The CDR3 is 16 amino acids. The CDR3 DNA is TGTGCCAGCAGTTTACGGAGTAGACCGCCTGGAGGTGGCTACACCTTC. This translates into CASSLRSRPPGGGYTF.